The present T cell receptor beta chain was sequenced within a study of T cell responses to AZD1222 COVID-19 vaccine. Trimming stripped 9 bases from V and 3 bases from J, with 13 bases between. Germline assignment: CDR1 LNHDA and CDR2 SQIVND (reference sequence). The CDR3 contains 13 residues. Profiled with immunoSEQ multiplex PCR; TCRdb holds only in-frame clones, not every one. This repertoire shows some 130,000 clones, roughly 88% found once; its top ten account for less than 4.5%. This receptor was identified in an adult in good health. The rearrangement joins TRBV19 to TRBJ2-3, with D perhaps matching TRBD2 (6 bases). The sample was peripheral blood, taken on day 0 of AZD1222 vaccination. CDR3 residues: CASRGRYTDTQYF. Here the CDR3 DNA reads TGTGCCAGCCGGGGGAGGTATACAGATACGCAGTATTTT.